Here is one T cell receptor (beta chain) with its context. This sample stems from a study of CD8 T cells in Susac syndrome. A quantity of about 0.45 to 1 ug RNA underwent reverse transcription using random hexamers. TCRdb fed the immunoSEQ multiplex PCR reads into MiXCR, producing one record per CDR3 protein. Seen here are 150,000 to 200,000 distinct CDR3 sequences, 85% to 95% observed once, and the top ten hold 0.099%. V shed 3 bases, J shed 7 bases, and the junction held 12 bases outside the gene matches. Germline CDR1 reads SGHDN; CDR2 reads FVKESK. The CDR3 is 15 residues long. The chain employs TRBV14 and TRBJ2-7; 7 bases agree with TRBD2. Sequenced sample: CD4+ T cells from PBMCs. The TCR originated in a human donor with Susac syndrome. CDR3 sequence (DNA): TGTGCCAGCAGCCAGATGGCGGGAGTCCTGGGGGAGCAGTACTTC. Encoded protein: CASSQMAGVLGEQYF.